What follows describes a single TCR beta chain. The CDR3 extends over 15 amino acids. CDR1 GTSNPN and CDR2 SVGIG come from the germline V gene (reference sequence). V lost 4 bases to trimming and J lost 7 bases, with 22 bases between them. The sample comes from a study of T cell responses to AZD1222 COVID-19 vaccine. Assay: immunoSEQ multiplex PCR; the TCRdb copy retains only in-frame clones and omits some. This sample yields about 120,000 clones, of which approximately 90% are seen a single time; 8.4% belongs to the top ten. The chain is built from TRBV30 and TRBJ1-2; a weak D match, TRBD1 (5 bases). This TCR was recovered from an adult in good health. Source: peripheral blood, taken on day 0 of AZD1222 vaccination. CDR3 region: CAWTSGGLSLRGYTF. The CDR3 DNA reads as TGTGCCTGGACTAGCGGGGGACTCTCTCTGCGTGGCTACACCTTC.